Listed here is a single TCR beta chain. The same CDR3 arises from other DNA sequences in this sample as well. This record belongs to a study of blood T cell repertoires in COVID-19. Method: immunoSEQ multiplex PCR; TCRdb's copy keeps in-frame clones and lacks some. The sample includes 39,000 or so clones, more than 80% of them seen just once. CDR3 size: 13 residues. Germline V gives CDR1 MNHEY, CDR2 SVGAGI. V was cut by 6 bases and J by 7 bases, with 10 bases left in between. This chain connects TRBV6-5 to TRBJ1-6; a possible D gene is TRBD1 (6 bases). The source is a man aged 60-69 years in a cohort sampled during active COVID-19. The sample was peripheral blood. The CDR3 loop is CASRDSRNSPLHF. DNA of the CDR3: TGTGCCAGCAGGGACAGTCGAAATTCACCCCTCCACTTT.